Listed here are 20 T cell receptor beta chains from one sample, sequenced in a study of blood T cell repertoires in COVID-19 (dated by TCRdb to about 2020). Library construction relied on the immunoSEQ multiplex PCR assay. Entries here come from immuneACCESS through TCRdb and include only in-frame sequences with V and J called. Some clones fail to appear in such tables; in the studies checked, an unresolved V gene covers under half of the shortfall, and the cause of the remainder is unknown. Within this sample are fewer than 350,000 clones, with roughly 89% of them counted one time only. 9.9% of the sample comes from the top ten. The specimen sequenced was peripheral blood. The receptors here all came from a man between 25 and 39 years old with COVID-19, enrolled during active disease.

V gene TRBV19 combines with J gene TRBJ1-4; 9 bases agree with TRBD1. CDR3 length: 17 residues. Germline trimming cut 8 bases from V and 4 bases from J; bases unmatched to any gene: 14. The V gene's germline CDR1 is LNHDA and CDR2 SQIVND (reference sequence). The CDR3 DNA reads TGTGCCAGTCAAACGATCGGGTTGGACAGGGGTAATGAAAAACTGTTTTTT. Protein product: CASQTIGLDRGNEKLFF. Supplemented by reference TRBV19 and TRBJ1-4, the full variable domain reads DGGITQSPKYLFRKEGQNVTLSCEQNLNHDAMYWYRQDPGQGLRLIYYSQIVNDFQKGDIAEGYSVSREKKESFPLTVTSAQKNPTAFYLCASQTIGLDRGNEKLFFGSGTQLSVL.

The rearrangement joins TRBV4-1 to TRBJ2-4; a possible D gene is TRBD1 (5 bases). CDR1 and CDR2 (germline): MGHRA, YSYEKL. V lost 0 bases and J lost 3, with 12 bases in between. The CDR3 extends over 16 amino acids. The DNA for the CDR3 is TGCGCCAGCAGCCAAGAATCAGGGCAGTTCAAAAACATTCAGTACTTC. Translated, it gives CASSQESGQFKNIQYF.

The chain carries TRBV5-5 and TRBJ1-3; D might be TRBD1 (6 bases). Germline V gene lookup returns CDR1 SGHKS and CDR2 YYEKEE (reference sequence). The CDR3 has 17 residues. V lost 5 bases and J lost 2, with 20 bases in between. The CDR3 sequence: CASSWGPYASTGNTIYF. The CDR3 DNA reads as TGTGCCAGCAGTTGGGGGCCGTACGCTTCAACTGGAAACACCATATATTTT.

The chain employs TRBV15 and TRBJ1-2; D may be TRBD1 (5 bases). Trimming stripped 3 bases from V and 2 bases from J, with 13 bases between. Germline-derived CDR1 and CDR2 are LNHNV and YYDKDF (reference sequence). This CDR3 spans 15 amino acids. CDR3 region: CATSSDGEGNYGYTF. CDR3 bases: TGTGCCACCAGCAGTGACGGGGAGGGGAACTATGGCTACACCTTC.

The gene calls are TRBV4-3 and TRBJ2-3; D not certain. This CDR3 has 15 amino acids. CDR1 is LGHNA, CDR2 YSLEER, per germline. V was cut by 0 bases and J by 5 bases, with 12 bases left in between. The CDR3 here is CASSQDRYSQDTQYF. CDR3 bases: TGCGCCAGCAGCCAAGATCGGTACAGCCAAGATACGCAGTATTTT.

With respect to this clone: Other DNA variants within this sample encode the same CDR3. The J gene is TRBJ1-1, the V gene TRBV2; tentatively, D is TRBD1 (5 bases). The CDR3 consists of 13 residues. Trimming pared 2 bases from V and 2 bases from J, leaving 6 bases between. Germline CDR1 SNHLY, CDR2 FYNNEI. As DNA, the CDR3 is TGTGCCAGCAGTGAACAGGGCAACACTGAAGCTTTCTTT. Encoded protein: CASSEQGNTEAFF.

The J gene is TRBJ2-7, the V gene TRBV6-5, with D tentatively TRBD1 (6 bases). CDR3 length: 12 residues. CDR1 and CDR2 from the germline V gene are MNHEY and SVGAGI. The V and J ends lost 6 bases and 2 bases respectively, with 8 bases between them. The DNA for the CDR3 is TGTGCCAGCAGGGACAGCACCTACGAGCAGTACTTC. Translation gives CASRDSTYEQYF.

This rearrangement joins TRBV4-2 to TRBJ2-5; 8 positions match TRBD2. The V and J ends lost 3 bases and 4 bases, in that order; junction bases with no gene match: 10. Germline loops: CDR1 LGHNA, CDR2 YNFKEQ. The CDR3 loop spans 16 amino acids. The CDR3 reads CASSQGLSGMGETQYF. CDR3 bases: TGTGCCAGCAGCCAGGGCCTTAGCGGGATGGGAGAGACCCAGTACTTC.

The gene calls are TRBV11-2 and TRBJ2-3, with D possibly matching TRBD1 (5 bases). The CDR3 contains 15 residues. Germline CDR1 is SGHAT and CDR2 is FQNNGV. V dropped 4 bases and J dropped 3 bases, with 14 bases sitting between them. The CDR3 nucleotides are TGTGCCAGCAGCTGGGCCGGCCCAGGGACAGATACGCAGTATTTT. The encoded protein is CASSWAGPGTDTQYF. The full variable domain, rest sourced from reference TRBV11-2 and TRBJ2-3, is EAGVAQSPRYKIIEKRQSVAFWCNPISGHATLYWYQQILGQGPKLLIQFQNNGVVDDSQLPKDRFSAERLKGVDSTLKIQPAKLEDSAVYLCASSWAGPGTDTQYFGPGTRLTVL.

CDR3 nucleotide sequence: TGCGCCAGCAGTGGACCCGGGACAGAGCCTATCCAGCAGTTCTTC. Amino acid sequence: CASSGPGTEPIQQFF. The J gene is TRBJ2-1, the V gene TRBV5-1, with 7 bases fitting TRBD1. The junction had 16 bases not matched to a gene; V was cut back by 5 bases and J by 11 bases. In germline, CDR1 is SGHRS, CDR2 YFSETQ. The CDR3 contains 15 residues.

This clone was picked up one time. The rearrangement uses TRBV14 and TRBJ2-7, with D maybe TRBD1 (6 bases). The length of the CDR3 is 15 residues. Germline assignment: CDR1 SGHDN and CDR2 FVKESK. The ends were cut back, 4 bases at V and 7 bases at J, with 20 bases in the middle. The chain's CDR3 is CASSRITGQLGEQYF. DNA of the CDR3: TGTGCCAGCAGCCGTATTACCGGACAGCTGGGGGAGCAGTACTTC.

The CDR3 DNA reads as TGTGCCAGCAGTTACTCATCCCTCGGGGGGAAGCTTGGCTACACCTTC. It specifies CASSYSSLGGKLGYTF. The chain uses TRBV6-5 and TRBJ1-2; D is possibly TRBD1 (5 bases). The CDR3 has 16 amino acids. Germline CDR1 and CDR2: MNHEY and SVGAGI. V lost 0 bases, J lost 7 bases, and 18 bases lay in between.

This clone was counted a few times. The chain links TRBV6-1 to TRBJ1-6; the D gene is possibly TRBD1 (5 bases). The CDR3 is 15 residues long. V was cut by 2 bases and J by 3 bases, with 8 bases left in between. The germline CDR1 and CDR2 sequences are MNHNS and SASEGT. DNA for the CDR3: TGTGCCAGCAGTGAAAGCCAGGGCTATAATTCACCCCTCCACTTT. Encoded protein: CASSESQGYNSPLHF.

CDR3: CASRHRGSQETQYF. The CDR3 bases are TGTGCCAGCAGACACCGGGGGTCACAAGAGACCCAGTACTTC. The chain joins TRBV5-4 to TRBJ2-5; the D gene is possibly TRBD2 (6 bases). V was cut by 5 bases and J by 2 bases, with 13 bases left in between. The CDR3 contains 14 residues. Germline V CDR1 and CDR2: SGHNT, YYREEE (reference sequence).

This chain connects TRBV24-1 to TRBJ2-5; D perhaps matches TRBD1 (6 bases). The V end was cut by 3 bases, the J end by 5 bases, with 15 bases between. In germline, CDR1 is KGHDR, CDR2 SFDVKD. The CDR3 extends over 15 amino acids. The CDR3 region is CATSDATGSGETQYF. The CDR3 DNA is TGTGCCACCAGTGATGCGACAGGTTCGGGGGAGACCCAGTACTTC.

This chain uses TRBV29-1 with TRBJ2-2, with 8 nucleotides matching TRBD1. Germline CDR1 SQVTM, CDR2 ANQGSEA. Trimming took 7 bases from V and 7 from J; bases not matched to a gene: 8. This CDR3 comprises 13 residues. CDR3 residues: CSARQGIVGELFF. The CDR3 coding sequence is TGCAGCGCCCGACAGGGGATTGTCGGGGAGCTGTTTTTT.

The chain has TRBV9 and TRBJ1-2; no clear D gene. The V end lost 0 bases, the J end lost 0 bases, and 9 bases lay between the germline ends. CDR1 and CDR2 (germline): SGDLS, YYNGEE. The CDR3 has 15 amino acids. CDR3 sequence: CASSVETSTNYGYTF. Here the CDR3 DNA reads TGTGCCAGCAGCGTAGAGACAAGTACTAACTATGGCTACACCTTC.

The chain uses TRBV7-3 and TRBJ2-1; 13 bases map to TRBD2. The CDR3 is 15 amino acids. Germline V lookup: CDR1 SGHTA, CDR2 FQGTGA. J was trimmed by 5 bases and V by 5 bases; bases with no gene match: 3. The CDR3 nucleotides read TGTGCCAGCAGCCTGACTAGCGGGAGGAACAATGAGCAGTTCTTC. Translation gives CASSLTSGRNNEQFF.

This chain joins TRBV4-2 and TRBJ1-2; D is uncertain. This CDR3 spans 15 amino acids. Germline-derived CDR1 and CDR2 are LGHNA and YNFKEQ. V dropped 4 bases and J dropped 6 bases, with 18 bases sitting between them. The chain's CDR3 is CASSRTLLSEDGYTF. The CDR3 DNA sequence: TGTGCCAGCAGCCGAACCTTATTGTCCGAGGATGGCTACACCTTC.

This chain links TRBV6-2 or TRBV6-3 with TRBJ2-1; 15 nucleotides agree with TRBD2. This CDR3 has 17 residues. The germline V gene encodes CDR1 MNHEY and CDR2 SVGEGT. Trimming removed 5 bases from V and 5 bases from J; junction bases left unmatched: 7. The CDR3 reads CASSRGTSGGTDNEQFF. In DNA, the CDR3 is TGTGCCAGCAGTCGCGGGACTAGCGGGGGGACCGACAATGAGCAGTTCTTC.